Each of the 6 T cell receptor beta chains below was sequenced from the same sample in a study of blood T cells in healthy people across ages. Primed by a sample-barcoded 5' primer and a J-beta primer mix, a second PCR proceeded for about 7 to 11 cycles. Each CDR3 protein gets one entry after TCRdb re-called the 5' RACE reads with MiXCR. The repertoire holds roughly 800,000 distinct CDR3 sequences, 58% seen once, with about 20% in the top ten. Material: blood. These receptors originate from a man aged 25-40 years in good health.

This clonotype occurred once. The rearrangement joins TRBV6-5 to TRBJ2-5; the match to TRBD2 covers 10 bases. The J call is in doubt because the DNA end fits TRBJ2-7 better. Germline values: CDR1 MNHEY, CDR2 SVGAGI. This CDR3 has 14 amino acids. The CDR3 sequence: CASSRTSGVHEQYF. The CDR3 DNA sequence: TGTGCCAGCAGCCGGACTAGCGGTGTTCACGAGCAGTACTTC.

This chain joins TRBV6-5 and TRBJ2-1; D ambiguous. This CDR3 has 13 amino acids. CDR1 and CDR2 (germline): MNHEY, SVGAGI. Trimming stripped 7 bases from V and 8 bases from J, with 15 bases between. CDR3 in amino acids: CASTNSRGDEQFF. CDR3 bases: TGTGCCAGCACCAACTCGAGAGGCGATGAGCAGTTCTTC.

Concerning this clonotype: One junction end disagrees with the germline gene, perhaps due to a read error. V gene TRBV12-3 or TRBV12-4 combines with J gene TRBJ1-2; 7 bases match TRBD1. The CDR3 length is 13 residues. The CDR3 here is CASILTGTDGYTF. The CDR3 DNA follows: TGTGCCAGCATTTTAACCGGGACAGATGGCTACACCTTC.

This rearrangement joins TRBV7-2 to TRBJ2-1, with 11 bases lining up with TRBD2. TRBJ2-7 explains the end of the DNA better; the J call may be wrong. CDR1 and CDR2 from the germline V gene are SGHTA and FQGNSA. CDR3 length: 19 amino acids. CDR3 coding DNA: TGTGCCAGCAGCATCATAGCGGGAGGGGGGCCTAGGTCCTACAATGAGCAGTACTTC. Protein sequence: CASSIIAGGGPRSYNEQYF.

The sample holds one count of this clonotype. The gene calls are TRBV6-6 and TRBJ1-4; maybe TRBD1 (5 bases). The ends were cut back, 2 bases at V and 0 bases at J, with 7 bases in the middle. The CDR3 loop spans 15 amino acids. Per germline, CDR1 MNHNY and CDR2 SVGAGI (reference sequence). The CDR3 is CASSYGGATNEKLFF. The DNA for the CDR3 is TGTGCCAGCAGTTACGGGGGGGCAACTAATGAAAAACTGTTTTTT.

This clonotype occurred a few times. The rearrangement uses TRBV4-2 and TRBJ2-7; D unclear. Trimming left V 0 bases short and J 2 bases short, with 14 bases between. Germline V CDR1 and CDR2: LGHNA, YNFKEQ. This CDR3 is 16 amino acids long. The DNA for the CDR3 is TGTGCCAGCAGCCAAGATGGAACAAAAGAACCCTACGAGCAGTACTTC. This sequence encodes CASSQDGTKEPYEQYF.